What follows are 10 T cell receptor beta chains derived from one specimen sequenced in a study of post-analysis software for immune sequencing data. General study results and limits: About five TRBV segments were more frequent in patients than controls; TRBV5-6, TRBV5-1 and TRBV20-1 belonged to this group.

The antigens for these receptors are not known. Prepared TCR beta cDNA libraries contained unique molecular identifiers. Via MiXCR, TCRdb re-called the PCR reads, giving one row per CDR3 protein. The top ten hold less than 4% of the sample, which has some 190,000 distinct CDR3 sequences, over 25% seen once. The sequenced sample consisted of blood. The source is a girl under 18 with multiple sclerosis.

The CDR3 DNA reads TGTGCCAGCAGTTGCTCCAGGGAGCCCTCCTACGAGCAGTACTTC. It specifies CASSCSREPSYEQYF. The rearrangement uses TRBV6-6 and TRBJ2-7; D is possibly TRBD1 or TRBD2 (5 bases each). From germline, CDR1 is MNHNY and CDR2 SVGAGI (reference sequence). This CDR3 is 15 amino acids long. Trimming took off 4 bases at V and 0 bases at J, with 13 bases between the two ends.

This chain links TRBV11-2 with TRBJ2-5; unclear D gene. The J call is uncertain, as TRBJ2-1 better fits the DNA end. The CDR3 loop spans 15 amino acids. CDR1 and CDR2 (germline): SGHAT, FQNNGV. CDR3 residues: CASSPPGLLVETQFF. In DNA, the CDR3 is TGTGCCAGCAGCCCCCCCGGGCTATTGGTGGAGACCCAGTTCTTC.

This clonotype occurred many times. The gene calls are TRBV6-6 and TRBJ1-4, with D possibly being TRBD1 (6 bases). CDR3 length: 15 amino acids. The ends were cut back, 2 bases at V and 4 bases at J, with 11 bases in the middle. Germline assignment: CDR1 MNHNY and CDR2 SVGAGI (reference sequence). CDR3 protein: CASSYTGQYNEKLFF. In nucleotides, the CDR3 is TGTGCCAGCAGTTACACGGGACAATATAATGAAAAACTGTTTTTT.

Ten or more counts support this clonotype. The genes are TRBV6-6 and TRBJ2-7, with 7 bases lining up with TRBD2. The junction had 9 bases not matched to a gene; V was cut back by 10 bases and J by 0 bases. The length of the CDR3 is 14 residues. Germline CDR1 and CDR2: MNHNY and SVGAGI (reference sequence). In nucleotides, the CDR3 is TGTGCCACTCGGGTCCTAGCGGTCTCCTACGAGCAGTACTTC. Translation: CATRVLAVSYEQYF.

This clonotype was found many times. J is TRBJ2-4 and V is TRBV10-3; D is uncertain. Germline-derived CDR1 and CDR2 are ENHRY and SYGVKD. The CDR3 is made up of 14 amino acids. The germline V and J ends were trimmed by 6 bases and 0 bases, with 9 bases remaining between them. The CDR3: CAISGDVAKNIQYF. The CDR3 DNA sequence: TGTGCCATCAGCGGTGATGTAGCCAAAAACATTCAGTACTTC.

CDR3 residues: CASSPPGAGAPNEQFF. CDR3 DNA sequence: TGCGCCAGCAGCCCGCCTGGGGCGGGGGCCCCTAATGAGCAGTTCTTC. V gene TRBV5-1 combines with J gene TRBJ2-1; D possibly corresponds to TRBD2 (7 bases). This CDR3 is 16 amino acids long. From germline, CDR1 is SGHRS and CDR2 YFSETQ. Trimming removed 4 bases at V and 7 bases at J, with 21 bases between.

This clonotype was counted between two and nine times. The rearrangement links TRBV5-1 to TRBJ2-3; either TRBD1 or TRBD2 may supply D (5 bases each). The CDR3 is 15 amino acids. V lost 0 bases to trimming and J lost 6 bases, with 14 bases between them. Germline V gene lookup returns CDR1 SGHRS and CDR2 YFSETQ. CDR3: CASSLAGTLGDTQYF. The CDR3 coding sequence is TGCGCCAGCAGCTTGGCCGGGACCCTGGGGGATACGCAGTATTTT.

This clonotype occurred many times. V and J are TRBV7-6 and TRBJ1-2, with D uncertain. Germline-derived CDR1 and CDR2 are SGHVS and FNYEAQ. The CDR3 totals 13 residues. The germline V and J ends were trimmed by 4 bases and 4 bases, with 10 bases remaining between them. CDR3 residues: CASSSRSSYGYTF. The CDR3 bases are TGTGCCAGCAGCTCCCGGTCCAGCTATGGCTACACCTTC.

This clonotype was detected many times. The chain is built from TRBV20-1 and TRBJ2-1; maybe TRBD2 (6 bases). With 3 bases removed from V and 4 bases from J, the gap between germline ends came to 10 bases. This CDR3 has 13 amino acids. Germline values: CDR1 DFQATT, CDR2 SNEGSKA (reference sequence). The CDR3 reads CSASGRSYNEQFF. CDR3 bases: TGCAGTGCTAGCGGGAGATCTTACAATGAGCAGTTCTTC.

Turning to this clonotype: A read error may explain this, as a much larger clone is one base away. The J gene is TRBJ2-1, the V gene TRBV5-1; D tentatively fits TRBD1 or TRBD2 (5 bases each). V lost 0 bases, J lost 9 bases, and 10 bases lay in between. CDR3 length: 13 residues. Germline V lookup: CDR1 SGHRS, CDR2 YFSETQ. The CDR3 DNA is TGCGCCAGCAGCTTGGAAGGGGCGGGTGAGCAGTTCTTC. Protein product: CASSLEGAGEQFF.